These 9 T cell receptor beta chains came from one sample sequenced in a study of blood T cell repertoires in COVID-19. Method: immunoSEQ multiplex PCR; TCRdb's copy keeps in-frame clones and lacks some. The data contain about 200,000 clones, 84% of them seen just once; the ten biggest clones take up 13%. The material sequenced was peripheral blood. The receptors were gathered from a human donor in a cohort sampled during active COVID-19.

The chain uses TRBV12-3 or TRBV12-4 and TRBJ1-6; D gene unclear. The CDR3 runs to 13 residues. V lost 8 bases to trimming and J lost 7 bases, with 12 bases between them. Here the CDR3 reads CASGRGTNSPLHF. In nucleotides, the CDR3 is TGTGCCAGCGGCCGAGGTACGAATTCACCCCTCCACTTT.

The chain links TRBV19 to TRBJ1-1; D not certain. CDR1 and CDR2 (germline): LNHDA, SQIVND (reference sequence). The CDR3 is made up of 13 amino acids. V lost 3 bases and J lost 10, with 15 bases in between. CDR3 DNA: TGTGCCAGTAGTATGAAATCGGCCAGGCGAGCTTTCTTT. It is translated as CASSMKSARRAFF.

The rearrangement links TRBV27 to TRBJ1-2; D might be TRBD1 (5 bases). The V end was cut by 3 bases, the J end by 8 bases, with 16 bases between. Germline V lookup: CDR1 MNHEY, CDR2 SMNVEV (reference sequence). CDR3 size: 14 residues. The CDR3 bases are TGTGCCAGCAGTTTGAGGGGCGGGAAGAGCGGCTACACCTTC. It specifies CASSLRGGKSGYTF.

This clone occurred a few times. The CDR3 spells CASSVVGSGRDSYNEQFF. DNA of the CDR3: TGTGCCAGCAGCGTAGTGGGTAGCGGGAGAGACTCCTACAATGAGCAGTTCTTC. The chain couples TRBV9 to TRBJ2-1; TRBD2 matches at 9 bases. This CDR3 comprises 18 residues. The junction had 7 bases not matched to a gene; V was cut back by 0 bases and J by 0 bases. Germline CDR1 reads SGDLS; CDR2 reads YYNGEE.

The chain couples TRBV6-2 or TRBV6-3 to TRBJ2-1, with 7 bases aligning to TRBD2. Germline trimming cut 2 bases from V and 1 base from J; bases unmatched to any gene: 14. Germline CDR1 and CDR2: MNHEY and SVGEGT. This CDR3 has 19 amino acids. In DNA form, the CDR3 reads TGTGCCAGCAGTTACCCATGGAGCGGGATTCTAGGATCCTACAATGAGCAGTTCTTC. It specifies CASSYPWSGILGSYNEQFF.

This rearrangement joins TRBV5-4 to TRBJ2-2, with 8 bases identical to TRBD1. Trimming at V came to 4 bases and at J to 4 bases, leaving 6 bases not matched to a gene. This CDR3 spans 15 amino acids. Germline CDR1 reads SGHNT; CDR2 reads YYREEE (reference sequence). CDR3 residues: CASSPGQGSTGELFF. CDR3 DNA sequence: TGTGCCAGCAGCCCTGGACAGGGTTCCACCGGGGAGCTGTTTTTT.

The chain combines TRBV18 with TRBJ2-7, with D possibly TRBD1 on 5 matching bases. V lost 5 bases and J lost 3, with 8 bases in between. Germline-derived CDR1 and CDR2 are KGHSH and LQKENI. This CDR3 contains 12 residues. DNA for the CDR3: TGTGCCAGCTCAGCCGACAGCTACGAGCAGTACTTC. Its protein product is CASSADSYEQYF.

This chain uses TRBV11-2 with TRBJ2-7, with 8 bases aligning to TRBD2. The CDR3 length is 14 residues. From germline, CDR1 is SGHAT and CDR2 FQNNGV. V was pared by 2 bases and J by 6 bases, with 6 bases of the junction left unmatched. CDR3 in amino acids: CASSLLSGRGEQYF. For the CDR3, the DNA is TGTGCCAGCAGCTTACTCAGCGGGAGAGGCGAGCAGTACTTC.

The chain links TRBV30 to TRBJ1-2, with D maybe TRBD1 (6 bases). The V end lost 3 bases, the J end lost 0 bases, and 8 bases lay between the germline ends. This CDR3 region has 13 residues. Germline lookup yields CDR1 GTSNPN and CDR2 SVGIG (reference sequence). CDR3 sequence reads: CAWSAGANYGYTF. CDR3 DNA: TGTGCCTGGAGCGCAGGGGCTAACTATGGCTACACCTTC.